A selection of T cell receptor beta chains follows, all from one sample in a study of metastatic and nonmetastatic thyroid tumors. TCRdb re-called the PCR reads with MiXCR. This sample has 13,000 to 15,000 clones, with about 27% found just once. Sequencing input: blood. All receptors derive from a female donor with papillary thyroid cancer or a benign thyroid nodule (not recorded which). Some clones in this sample may be carry-over from other donors' samples. Both conserved end residues are part of each CDR3. The D gene is left open where the match is weak. Some rows have no size entry. The others give once, few or many, or a class for an expanded clone.

d_call	v_call	j_call	clone_size	cdr3_aa	cdr3_nt
-	TRBV3-1	TRBJ1-4	-	CASSRLGSINEKLFF	TGTGCCAGCTCCCGGCTCGGGAGCATTAATGAAAAACTGTTTTTT
TRBD1	TRBV20-1	TRBJ2-2	many	CSAADRAVGGELFF	TGCAGTGCTGCCGACAGGGCAGTTGGCGGGGAGCTGTTTTTT
-	TRBV6-2/TRBV6-3	TRBJ2-5	many	CASSLDQLEETQYF	TGTGCCAGCAGCTTGGACCAATTGGAGGAGACCCAGTACTTC
-	TRBV6-1	TRBJ2-7	few	CASSVGGGRDEQYF	TGTGCCAGCAGTGTGGGGGGCGGACGGGACGAGCAGTACTTC
TRBD2	TRBV5-1	TRBJ2-1	-	CASRSGGASYNEQFF	TGCGCCAGCAGGTCGGGAGGGGCCTCCTACAATGAGCAGTTCTTC
TRBD1	TRBV6-2/TRBV6-3	TRBJ2-3	few	CAITLTGATDTQYF	TGTGCCATCACGTTGACAGGGGCCACAGATACGCAGTATTTT
TRBD1	TRBV7-6	TRBJ1-4	few	CASSLSFKDREREKLFF	TGTGCCAGCAGCCTCAGTTTTAAGGACAGGGAACGTGAAAAACTGTTTTTT
-	TRBV10-2	TRBJ1-6	-	CASRESGGWGNSRLHF	TGCGCCAGCAGAGAGTCCGGAGGGTGGGGTAATTCACGCCTCCACTTT
-	TRBV4-3	TRBJ2-5	many	CASSQFRSYQETQYF	TGCGCCAGCAGCCAATTCCGATCGTACCAAGAGACCCAGTACTTC
-	TRBV6-6	TRBJ2-2	-	CASSYFKTPGELFF	TGTGCCAGCAGTTACTTTAAAACACCCGGGGAGCTGTTTTTT
-	TRBV6-1	TRBJ1-1	-	CASSPGTGNTEAFF	TGTGCCAGCAGTCCCGGAACAGGGAACACTGAAGCTTTCTTT
-	TRBV20-1	TRBJ1-2	-	CSATPSRELHTF	TGCAGTGCTACTCCCTCTAGGGAGTTACACACCTTC
TRBD1	TRBV7-9	TRBJ1-4	many	CASSLPGTVQREKLFF	TGTGCCAGCAGCCTCCCCGGGACAGTTCAAAGGGAAAAACTGTTTTTT
TRBD2	TRBV12-3/TRBV12-4	TRBJ2-5	many	CASSSDGLVGETQYF	TGTGCCAGCAGTTCAGATGGACTAGTAGGAGAGACCCAGTACTTC
TRBD1	TRBV20-1	TRBJ2-1	-	CSPRPPGGGKGEQFF	TGCAGTCCTAGACCCCCAGGGGGCGGCAAGGGTGAGCAGTTCTTC
TRBD2	TRBV6-5	TRBJ2-1	few	CASSYSFAGESNEQFF	TGTGCCAGCAGTTACTCGTTTGCGGGAGAGTCCAATGAGCAGTTCTTC
-	TRBV10-2	TRBJ1-5	medium-sized	CASSESGRSNQPQHF	TGCGCCAGCAGTGAGAGCGGGCGAAGCAATCAGCCCCAGCATTTT
-	TRBV2	TRBJ1-1	-	CASTKGVNTEAFF	TGTGCCAGCACCAAAGGGGTGAACACTGAAGCTTTCTTT
-	TRBV6-1	TRBJ2-7	few	CASSDPKGGAAYEQYF	TGTGCCAGCAGTGACCCCAAGGGGGGGGCCGCCTACGAGCAGTACTTC
-	TRBV15	TRBJ2-1	-	CATSRDLVANEQFF	TGTGCCACCAGCAGAGATCTAGTGGCTAATGAGCAGTTCTTC
-	TRBV13	TRBJ2-3	-	CASSFRGSDYTDTQYF	TGTGCCAGCAGCTTTCGCGGTAGCGACTACACAGATACGCAGTATTTT
TRBD1	TRBV19	TRBJ2-7	many	CASSNGQGGEQYF	TGTGCCAGTAGTAACGGACAGGGAGGCGAGCAGTACTTC
-	TRBV12-3/TRBV12-4	TRBJ1-2	medium-sized	CASSAQGYGADTF	TGTGCCAGCAGTGCACAGGGTTATGGCGCTGATACCTTC
TRBD1	TRBV27	TRBJ2-7	few	CASSSPGQSYEQYF	TGTGCCAGCAGTTCCCCGGGACAGAGCTACGAGCAGTACTTC
-	TRBV3-1	TRBJ2-1	many	CASSQGHREEQFF	TGTGCCAGCAGCCAGGGCCACCGGGAGGAGCAGTTCTTC
-	TRBV5-8	TRBJ2-1	many	CASSRGLPDSYNEQFF	TGTGCCAGCAGCCGGGGCCTACCGGACTCCTACAATGAGCAGTTCTTC
-	TRBV6-2/TRBV6-3	TRBJ2-5	-	CASSYLGGAETQYF	TGTGCCAGCAGTTACTTGGGGGGGGCAGAGACCCAGTACTTC
-	TRBV15	TRBJ1-5	medium-sized	CATSREGRSWVQPQHF	TGTGCCACCAGCAGAGAGGGCAGGTCGTGGGTACAGCCCCAGCATTTT
-	TRBV5-1	TRBJ2-5	-	CASTLGQLETQYF	TGCGCCAGCACCCTTGGACAACTAGAGACCCAGTACTTC
-	TRBV4-1	TRBJ2-7	-	CASSDEYEQYF	TGCGCCAGCAGCGATGAATACGAGCAGTACTTC
-	TRBV13	TRBJ2-7	medium-sized	CASGKRGSYEQYF	TGTGCCAGCGGGAAACGGGGCTCCTACGAGCAGTACTTC
-	TRBV20-1	TRBJ1-1	medium-sized	CSAITGTVNTEAFF	TGCAGTGCTATAACCGGGACCGTGAACACTGAAGCTTTCTTT
TRBD1	TRBV19	TRBJ1-5	medium-sized	CASSTTGVGQPQHF	TGTGCCAGTAGTACGACAGGGGTAGGGCAGCCCCAGCATTTT
-	TRBV20-1	TRBJ1-2	-	CSASPFEGGYTF	TGCAGTGCTAGTCCCTTCGAAGGTGGCTACACCTTC
-	TRBV29-1	TRBJ1-1	many	CSVESGDTEAFF	TGCAGCGTTGAAAGCGGGGACACTGAAGCTTTCTTT
TRBD1	TRBV30	TRBJ1-5	-	CAWSVYRTGINQPQHF	TGTGCCTGGAGTGTATACAGGACAGGAATCAATCAGCCCCAGCATTTT